This TCR beta chain is from a study of early T cells in non-severe SARS-CoV-2 infection. Across the whole study: Chains were not paired, and sequencing was done on bulk RNA from unsorted whole blood.

Attachment of unique molecular identifiers was made to individual cDNA molecules. Using its own MiXCR run on the 5' RACE reads, TCRdb lists one record per CDR3 protein. Of over 50,000 distinct CDR3 sequences in the sample, 7.5% to 10% were seen once. V lost 3 bases and J lost 1; bases outside the gene matches: 5. The CDR3 totals 15 residues. Per germline, CDR1 SEHNR and CDR2 FQNEAQ (reference sequence). With respect to this clonotype: Its antigen is still unknown.

Regarding the study as a whole: VDJdb matches were skewed toward anti-spike CD8 T cell responses.

The clonotype comes from an adult who was a healthcare worker with PCR-confirmed SARS-CoV-2 infection or an uninfected control (not recorded which). The chain carries TRBV7-9 and TRBJ1-1, with 7 bases aligning to TRBD1. Sequenced sample: whole blood. The DNA for the CDR3 is TGTGCCAGCAGCTTGACGGGACAGCCGAACACTGAAGCTTTCTTT. Residues: CASSLTGQPNTEAFF.